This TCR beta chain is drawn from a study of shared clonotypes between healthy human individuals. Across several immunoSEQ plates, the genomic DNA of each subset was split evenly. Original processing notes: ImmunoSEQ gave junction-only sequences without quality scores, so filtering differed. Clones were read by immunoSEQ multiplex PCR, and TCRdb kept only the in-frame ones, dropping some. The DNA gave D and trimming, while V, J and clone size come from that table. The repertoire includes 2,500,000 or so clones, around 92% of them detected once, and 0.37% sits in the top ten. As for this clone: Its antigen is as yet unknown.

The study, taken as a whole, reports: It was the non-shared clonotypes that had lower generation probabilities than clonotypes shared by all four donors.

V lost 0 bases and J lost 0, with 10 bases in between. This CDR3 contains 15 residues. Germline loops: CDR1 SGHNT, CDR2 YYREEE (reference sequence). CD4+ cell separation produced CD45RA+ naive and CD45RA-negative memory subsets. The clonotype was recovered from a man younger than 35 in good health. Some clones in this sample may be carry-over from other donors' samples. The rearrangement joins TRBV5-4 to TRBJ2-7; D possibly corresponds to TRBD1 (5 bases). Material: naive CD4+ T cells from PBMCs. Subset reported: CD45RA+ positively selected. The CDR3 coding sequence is TGTGCCAGCAGCTTGGCTACAGGAATCTCCTACGAGCAGTACTTC. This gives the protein CASSLATGISYEQYF. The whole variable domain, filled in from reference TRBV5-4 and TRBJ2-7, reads ETGVTQSPTHLIKTRGQQVTLRCSSQSGHNTVSWYQQALGQGPQFIFQYYREEENGRGNFPPRFSGLQFPNYSSELNVNALELDDSALYLCASSLATGISYEQYFGPGTRLTVT.